This T cell receptor beta chain was found in a study of response to subunit inactivated influenza vaccine. Looked up from germline, CDR1 is SGHVS and CDR2 is FQNEAQ. J gave up 6 bases and V 5 bases, and 7 bases lay outside the gene matches. This CDR3 has 13 amino acids. Study conclusions and caveats: Authors suggested each seasonal flu vaccination may recruit only limited numbers of new T cells.

This clonotype has only a few counts. Its antigen is not known. TCRdb re-derived calls from the RT-PCR reads in MiXCR, one entry per CDR3 protein. The repertoire holds fewer than 400,000 distinct CDR3 sequences, with about a fifth as singletons. The chain joins TRBV7-8 to TRBJ2-7; TRBD1 matches at 7 bases. Sequencing was performed on PBMCs from blood, taken less than 22 months after vaccination. This clonotype was obtained from a man between 50 and 70 years old who received an inactivated influenza vaccine. The DNA of the CDR3 is TGTGCCAGCAGCGGGCGACAGGGTCCCGAGCAGTACTTC. Residues: CASSGRQGPEQYF.